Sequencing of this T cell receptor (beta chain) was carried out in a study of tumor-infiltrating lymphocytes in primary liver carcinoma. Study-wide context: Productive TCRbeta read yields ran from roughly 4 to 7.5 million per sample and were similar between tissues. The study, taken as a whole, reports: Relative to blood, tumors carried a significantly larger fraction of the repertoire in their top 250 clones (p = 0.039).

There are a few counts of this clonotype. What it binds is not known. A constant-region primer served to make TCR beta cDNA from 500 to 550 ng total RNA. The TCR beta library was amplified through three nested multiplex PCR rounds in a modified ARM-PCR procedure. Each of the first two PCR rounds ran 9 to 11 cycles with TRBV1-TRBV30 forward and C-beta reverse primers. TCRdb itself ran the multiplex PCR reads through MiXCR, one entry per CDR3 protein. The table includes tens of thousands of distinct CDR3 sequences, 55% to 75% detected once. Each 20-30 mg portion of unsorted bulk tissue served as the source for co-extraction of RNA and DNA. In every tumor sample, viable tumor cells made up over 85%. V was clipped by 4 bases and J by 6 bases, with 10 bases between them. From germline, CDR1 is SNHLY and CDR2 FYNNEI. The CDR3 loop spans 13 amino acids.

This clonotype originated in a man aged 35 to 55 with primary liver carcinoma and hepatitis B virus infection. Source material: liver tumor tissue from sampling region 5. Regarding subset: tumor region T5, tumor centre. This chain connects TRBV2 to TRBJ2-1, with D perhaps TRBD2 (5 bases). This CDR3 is CASSAIEGNEQFF. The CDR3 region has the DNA TGTGCCAGCAGTGCTATCGAGGGCAATGAGCAGTTCTTC.